The entry that follows covers one T cell receptor beta chain sequence. Its antigen is not identified. This entry belongs to a study of shared clonotypes between healthy human individuals. Study results and caveats: Around 5.4% of naive CD4 clonotypes were common to a few donors.

Trimming left V 5 bases short and J 6 bases short, with 8 bases between. In germline, CDR1 is SGDLS, CDR2 YYNGEE. The CDR3 sequence is 12 residues long. TCRdb keeps only in-frame clones here, not all; method: immunoSEQ multiplex PCR. The sample has 2 million to 3 million clones; 93% are singletons. The receptor comes from a man younger than 35 in good health. Some clones in this sample may be carry-over from other donors' samples. The sample comprised naive CD4+ T cells from PBMCs. The subset is: CD45RA+ positively selected. The chain recombines TRBV9 with TRBJ2-2; possibly TRBD1 or TRBD2 for D (5 bases each). CDR3 DNA sequence: TGTGCCAGCAGTAAGGGACCCGGGGAGCTGTTTTTT. It is translated as CASSKGPGELFF.